Listed here are 6 T cell receptor beta chains from one sample, sequenced in a study of T cell changes during pregnancy in multiple sclerosis. The repertoire was sequenced with immunoSEQ multiplex PCR; TCRdb's copy has only in-frame clones and lacks some. The sample lists about 64,000 clones; around 96% were seen once. Sequencing used CD8+ T cells from peripheral blood mononuclear cells, obtained after pregnancy. The receptors shown here come from a female donor with multiple sclerosis, enrolled in a pregnancy study.

The CDR3 DNA is TGTGCCAGCAGCGCTACACTAGCGGGAGGTGGCAATGAGCAGTTCTTC. Translating gives CASSATLAGGGNEQFF. The V call is TRBV9, the J call TRBJ2-1; 12 bases are a match to TRBD2. After removal of 3 bases from V and 6 bases from J, the junction contained 7 bases not matched to a gene. Germline V gene data show CDR1 as SGDLS and CDR2 as YYNGEE. There are 16 residues in the CDR3. Full variable domain (remainder filled in from reference TRBV9 and TRBJ2-1): DSGVTQTPKHLITATGQRVTLRCSPRSGDLSVYWYQQSLDQGLQFLIQYYNGEERAKGNILERFSAQQFPDLHSELNLSSLELGDSALYFCASSATLAGGGNEQFFGPGTRLTVL.

V gene TRBV5-6 combines with J gene TRBJ2-7; no firm D call. The V end was cut by 4 bases, the J end by 1 base, with 15 bases between. Per germline, CDR1 SGHDT and CDR2 YYEEEE. CDR3 length: 15 residues. The CDR3 nucleotides are TGTGCCAGCAGCGGCGGCGGCGACCCTTCCTACGAGCAGTACTTC. Translating gives CASSGGGDPSYEQYF.

CDR3 region: CASSSGGPYEQYF. The CDR3 DNA reads TGTGCCAGCAGTTCCGGGGGGCCTTACGAGCAGTACTTC. V is TRBV28 and J is TRBJ2-7, with a possible D match to TRBD2 (7 bases). CDR3 length equals 13 residues. V shed 4 bases and J shed 4 bases, with 11 bases lying between them. Germline V gene sequence: CDR1 MDHEN, CDR2 SYDVKM.

The count of this clone is one. The CDR3 DNA is TGTGCCAGCAGTGCCGGGACAGGGTTGACAGATACGCAGTATTTT. Its protein product is CASSAGTGLTDTQYF. V usage is TRBV28 and J usage is TRBJ2-3; 9 nucleotides agree with TRBD1. The V and J ends lost 5 bases and 3 bases, in that order; junction bases with no gene match: 6. There are 15 residues in the CDR3. From germline, CDR1 is MDHEN and CDR2 SYDVKM.

The chain has TRBV28 and TRBJ2-1; the match to TRBD2 covers 9 bases. Unmatched junction bases numbered 8, after V lost 8 bases and J lost 15 bases. Germline V gene sequence: CDR1 MDHEN, CDR2 SYDVKM. The CDR3 consists of 11 residues. The CDR3 sequence is CASALSGRWFF. The CDR3 DNA follows: TGTGCCAGCGCCCTTAGCGGGAGATGGTTCTTC.

This clone has just one count. The rearrangement uses TRBV6-6 and TRBJ1-4; D perhaps matches TRBD1 (5 bases). The CDR3 runs 14 residues. V was cut by 5 bases and J by 4 bases, with 11 bases left in between. The germline V gene encodes CDR1 MNHNY and CDR2 SVGAGI (reference sequence). This CDR3 reads CASSRRDFNEKLFF. CDR3 bases: TGTGCCAGCAGTCGCCGGGACTTTAATGAAAAACTGTTTTTT.